This record covers a single TCR beta chain. Relative to the germline gene, one junction end is altered; a read error may explain this. Germline lookup yields CDR1 SNHLY and CDR2 FYNNEI. The CDR3 totals 13 residues. This record belongs to a study of shared clonotypes between healthy human individuals. HIV-negative, healthy adults without recent acute infections or vaccinations were the donors. Every donor, a Caucasian adult, lived in Nashville, Tennessee. Researchers divided each subset's genomic DNA evenly across several immunoSEQ plates. In the original processing: Sequence data from immunoSEQ were junction-only and lacked quality scores; consequently, filtering differed. Profiled with immunoSEQ multiplex PCR; TCRdb holds only in-frame clones, not every one. That table is the source of V, J and clone size, and D and trimming were worked out from the DNA. This sample has some 530,000 clones; around 80% occur once, and the top ten carry 12%.

The sequenced sample consisted of PBMCs. This TCR was recovered from a woman aged 40 to 55 in good health. Some clones in this sample may be carry-over from other donors' samples. The chain recombines TRBV2 with TRBJ2-3; 10 nucleotides line up with TRBD2. The CDR3 loop is CASSVVAGGHLGF. DNA for the CDR3: TGTGCCAGCAGTGTAGTAGCGGGAGGCCATCTGGGTTTT.